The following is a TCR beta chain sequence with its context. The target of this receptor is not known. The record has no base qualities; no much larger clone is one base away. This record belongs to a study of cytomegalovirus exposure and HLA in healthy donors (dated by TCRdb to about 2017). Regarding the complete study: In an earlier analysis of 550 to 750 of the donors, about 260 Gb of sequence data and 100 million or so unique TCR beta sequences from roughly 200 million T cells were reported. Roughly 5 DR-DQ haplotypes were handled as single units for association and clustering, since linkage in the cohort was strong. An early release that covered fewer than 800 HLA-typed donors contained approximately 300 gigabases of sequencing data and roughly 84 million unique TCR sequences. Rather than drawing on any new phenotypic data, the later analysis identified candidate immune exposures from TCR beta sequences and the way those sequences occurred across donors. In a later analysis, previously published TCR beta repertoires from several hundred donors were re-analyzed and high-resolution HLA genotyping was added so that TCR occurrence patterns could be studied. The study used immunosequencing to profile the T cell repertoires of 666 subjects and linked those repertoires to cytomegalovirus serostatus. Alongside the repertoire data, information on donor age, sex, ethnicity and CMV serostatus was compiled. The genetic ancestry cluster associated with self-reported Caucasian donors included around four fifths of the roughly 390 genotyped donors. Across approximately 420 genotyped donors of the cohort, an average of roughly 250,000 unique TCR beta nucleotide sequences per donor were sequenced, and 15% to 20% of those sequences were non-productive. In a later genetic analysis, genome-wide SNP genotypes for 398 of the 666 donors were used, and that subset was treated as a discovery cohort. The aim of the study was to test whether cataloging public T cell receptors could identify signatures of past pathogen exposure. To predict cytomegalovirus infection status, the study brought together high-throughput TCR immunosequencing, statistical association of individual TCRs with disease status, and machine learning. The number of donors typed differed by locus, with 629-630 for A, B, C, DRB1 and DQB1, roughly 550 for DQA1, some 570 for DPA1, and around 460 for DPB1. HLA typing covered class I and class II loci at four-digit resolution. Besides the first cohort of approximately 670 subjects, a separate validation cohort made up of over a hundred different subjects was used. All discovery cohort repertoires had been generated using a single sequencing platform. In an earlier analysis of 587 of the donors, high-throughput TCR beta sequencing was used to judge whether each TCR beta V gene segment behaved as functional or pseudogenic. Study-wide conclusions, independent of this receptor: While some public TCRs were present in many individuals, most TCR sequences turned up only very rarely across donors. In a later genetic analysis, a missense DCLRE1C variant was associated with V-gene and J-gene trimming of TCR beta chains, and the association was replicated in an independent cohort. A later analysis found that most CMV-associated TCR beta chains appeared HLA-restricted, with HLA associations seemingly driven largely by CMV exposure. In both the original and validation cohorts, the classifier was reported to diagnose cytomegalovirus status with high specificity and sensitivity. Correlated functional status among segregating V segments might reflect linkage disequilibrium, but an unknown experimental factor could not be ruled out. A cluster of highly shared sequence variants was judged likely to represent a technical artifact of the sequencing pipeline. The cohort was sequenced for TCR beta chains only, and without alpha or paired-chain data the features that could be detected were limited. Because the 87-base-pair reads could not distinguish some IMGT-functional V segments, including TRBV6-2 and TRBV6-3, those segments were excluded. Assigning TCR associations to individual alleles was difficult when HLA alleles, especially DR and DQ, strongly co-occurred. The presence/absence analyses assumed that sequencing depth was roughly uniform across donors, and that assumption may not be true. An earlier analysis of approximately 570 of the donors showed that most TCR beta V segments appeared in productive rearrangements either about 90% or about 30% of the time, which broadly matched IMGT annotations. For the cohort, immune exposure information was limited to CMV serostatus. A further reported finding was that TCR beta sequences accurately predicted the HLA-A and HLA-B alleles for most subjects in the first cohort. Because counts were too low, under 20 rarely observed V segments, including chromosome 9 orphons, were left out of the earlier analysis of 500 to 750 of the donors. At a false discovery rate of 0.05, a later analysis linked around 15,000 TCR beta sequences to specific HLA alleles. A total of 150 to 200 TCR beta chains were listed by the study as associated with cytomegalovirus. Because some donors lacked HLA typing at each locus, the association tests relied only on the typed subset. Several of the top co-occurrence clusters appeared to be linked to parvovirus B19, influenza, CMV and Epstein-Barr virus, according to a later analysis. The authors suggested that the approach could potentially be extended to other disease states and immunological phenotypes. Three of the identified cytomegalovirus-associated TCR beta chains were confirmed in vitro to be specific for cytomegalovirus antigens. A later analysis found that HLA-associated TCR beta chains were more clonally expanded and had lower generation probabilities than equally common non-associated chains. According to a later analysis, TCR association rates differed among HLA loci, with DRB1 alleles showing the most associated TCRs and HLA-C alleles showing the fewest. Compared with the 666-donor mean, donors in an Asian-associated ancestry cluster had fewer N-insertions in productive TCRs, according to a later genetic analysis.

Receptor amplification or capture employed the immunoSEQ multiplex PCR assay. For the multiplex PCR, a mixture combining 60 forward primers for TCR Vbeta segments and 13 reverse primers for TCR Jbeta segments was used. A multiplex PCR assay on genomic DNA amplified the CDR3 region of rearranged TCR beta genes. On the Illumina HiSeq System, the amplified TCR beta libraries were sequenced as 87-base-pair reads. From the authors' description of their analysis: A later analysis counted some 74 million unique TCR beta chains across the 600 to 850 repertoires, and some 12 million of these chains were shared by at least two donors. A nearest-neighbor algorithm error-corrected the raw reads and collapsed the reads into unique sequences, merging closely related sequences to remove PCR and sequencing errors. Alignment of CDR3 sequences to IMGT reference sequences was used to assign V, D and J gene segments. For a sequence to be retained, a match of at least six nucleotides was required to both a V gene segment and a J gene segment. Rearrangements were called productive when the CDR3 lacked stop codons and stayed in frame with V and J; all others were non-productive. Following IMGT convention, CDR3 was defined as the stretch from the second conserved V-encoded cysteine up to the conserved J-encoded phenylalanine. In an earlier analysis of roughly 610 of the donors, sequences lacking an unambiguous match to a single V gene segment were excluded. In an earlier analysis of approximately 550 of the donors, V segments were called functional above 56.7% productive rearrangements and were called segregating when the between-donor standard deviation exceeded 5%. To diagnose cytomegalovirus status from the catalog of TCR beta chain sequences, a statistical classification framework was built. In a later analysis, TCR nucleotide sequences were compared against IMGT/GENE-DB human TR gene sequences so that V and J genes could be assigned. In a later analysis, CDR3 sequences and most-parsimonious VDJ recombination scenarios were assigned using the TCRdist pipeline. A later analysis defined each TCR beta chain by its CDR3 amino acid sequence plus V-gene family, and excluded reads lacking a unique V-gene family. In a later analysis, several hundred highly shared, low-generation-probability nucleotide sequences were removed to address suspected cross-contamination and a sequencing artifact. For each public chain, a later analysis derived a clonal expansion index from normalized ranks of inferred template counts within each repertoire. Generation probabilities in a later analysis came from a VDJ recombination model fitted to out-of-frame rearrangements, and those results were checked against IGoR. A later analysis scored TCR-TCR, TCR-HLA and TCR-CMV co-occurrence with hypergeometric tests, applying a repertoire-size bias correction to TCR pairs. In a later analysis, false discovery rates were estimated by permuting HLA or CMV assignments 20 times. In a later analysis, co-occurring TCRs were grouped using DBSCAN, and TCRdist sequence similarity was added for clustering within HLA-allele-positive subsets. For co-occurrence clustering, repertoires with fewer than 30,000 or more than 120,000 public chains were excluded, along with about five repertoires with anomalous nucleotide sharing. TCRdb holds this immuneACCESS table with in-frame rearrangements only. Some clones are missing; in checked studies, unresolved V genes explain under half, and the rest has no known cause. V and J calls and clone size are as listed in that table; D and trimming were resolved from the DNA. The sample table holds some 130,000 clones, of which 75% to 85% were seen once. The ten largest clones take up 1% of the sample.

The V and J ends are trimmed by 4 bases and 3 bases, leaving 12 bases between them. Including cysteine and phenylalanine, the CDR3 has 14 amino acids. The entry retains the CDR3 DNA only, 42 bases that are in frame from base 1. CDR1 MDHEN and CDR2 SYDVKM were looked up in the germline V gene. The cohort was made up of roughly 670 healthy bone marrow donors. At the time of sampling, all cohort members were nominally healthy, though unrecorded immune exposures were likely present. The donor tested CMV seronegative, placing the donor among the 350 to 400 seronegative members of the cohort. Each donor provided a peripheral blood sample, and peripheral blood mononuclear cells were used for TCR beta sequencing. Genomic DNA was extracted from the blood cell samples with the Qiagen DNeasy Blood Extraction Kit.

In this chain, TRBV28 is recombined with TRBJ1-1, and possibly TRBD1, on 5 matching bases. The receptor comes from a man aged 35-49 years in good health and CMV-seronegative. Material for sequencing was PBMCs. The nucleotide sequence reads TGTGCCAGCAGTTCCCACCGCAGGGACACTGAAGCTTTCTTT. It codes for CASSSHRRDTEAFF.